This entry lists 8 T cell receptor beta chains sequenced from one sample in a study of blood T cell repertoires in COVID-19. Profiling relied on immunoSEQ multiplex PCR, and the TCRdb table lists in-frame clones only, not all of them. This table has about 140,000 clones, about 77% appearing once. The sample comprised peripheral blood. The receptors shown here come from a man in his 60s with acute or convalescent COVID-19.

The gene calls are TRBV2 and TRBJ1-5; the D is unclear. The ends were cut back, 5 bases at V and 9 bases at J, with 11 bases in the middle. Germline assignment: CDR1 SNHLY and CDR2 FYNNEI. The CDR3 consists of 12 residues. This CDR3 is CASSTRQSPQHF. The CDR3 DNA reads TGTGCCAGCAGTACGCGACAATCGCCCCAGCATTTT.

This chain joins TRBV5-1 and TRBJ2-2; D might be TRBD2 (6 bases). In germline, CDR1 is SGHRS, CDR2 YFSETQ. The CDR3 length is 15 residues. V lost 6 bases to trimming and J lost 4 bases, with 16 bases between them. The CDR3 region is CASMGSAEGTGELFF. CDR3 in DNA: TGCGCCAGCATGGGCTCAGCGGAGGGCACCGGGGAGCTGTTTTTT.

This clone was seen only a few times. CDR3 sequence (DNA): TGTGCCATCAGTGTCGGGTCGTCCATGAACACTGAAGCTTTCTTT. It is translated as CAISVGSSMNTEAFF. The V gene is TRBV10-3, the J gene TRBJ1-1; unclear D gene. Per the germline V gene, CDR1 is ENHRY and CDR2 is SYGVKD. Trimming took 4 bases from V and 0 from J, leaving 12 bases between them. This CDR3 has 15 residues.

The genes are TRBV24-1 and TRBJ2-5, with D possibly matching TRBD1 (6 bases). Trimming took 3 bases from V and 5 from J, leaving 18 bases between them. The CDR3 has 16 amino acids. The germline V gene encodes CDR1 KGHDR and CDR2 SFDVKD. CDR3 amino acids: CATSDPRDIGRETQYF. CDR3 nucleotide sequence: TGTGCCACCAGTGATCCCCGGGACATCGGCCGGGAGACCCAGTACTTC.

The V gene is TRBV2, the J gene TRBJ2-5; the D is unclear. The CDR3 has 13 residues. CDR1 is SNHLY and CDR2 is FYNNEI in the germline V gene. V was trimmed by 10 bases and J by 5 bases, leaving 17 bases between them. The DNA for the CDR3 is TGTGCCACCCAGATTGGTCGGGTGGAGACCCAGTACTTC. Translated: CATQIGRVETQYF.

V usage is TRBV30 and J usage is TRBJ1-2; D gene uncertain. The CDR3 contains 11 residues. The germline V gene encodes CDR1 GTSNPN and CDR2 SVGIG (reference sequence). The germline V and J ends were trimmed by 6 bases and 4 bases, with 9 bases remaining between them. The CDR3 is CACSVFYGYTF. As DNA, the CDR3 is TGTGCCTGTTCGGTTTTCTATGGCTACACCTTC.

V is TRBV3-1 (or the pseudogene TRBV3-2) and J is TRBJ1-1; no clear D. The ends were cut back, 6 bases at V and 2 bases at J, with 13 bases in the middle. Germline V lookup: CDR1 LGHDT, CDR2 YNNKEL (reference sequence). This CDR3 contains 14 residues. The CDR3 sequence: CASRASSANTEAFF. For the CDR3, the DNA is TGTGCCAGCAGAGCGAGCAGCGCAAACACTGAAGCTTTCTTT.

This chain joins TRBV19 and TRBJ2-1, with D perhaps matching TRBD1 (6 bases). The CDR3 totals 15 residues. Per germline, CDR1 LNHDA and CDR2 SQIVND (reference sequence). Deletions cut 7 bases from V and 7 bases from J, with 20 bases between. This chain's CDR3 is CASMGMGAAQNEQFF. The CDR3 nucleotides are TGTGCCAGTATGGGGATGGGGGCTGCCCAAAATGAGCAGTTCTTC.